The clone carrying this T cell receptor (beta chain) was picked up many times. Its cognate antigen is unknown. Active moderate-to-severe ophthalmopathy, Clinical Activity Score at least 3, NOSPECS at least 4, under 3 months' duration. Amplified TCR beta CDR3 regions came from RNA transcripts. Initially, a first-round RT-PCR of the TCR CDR3 employed the HTBI primer set. Each CDR3 protein is one row after TCRdb ran MiXCR on the multiplex PCR reads. In the table there are about 400,000 distinct CDR3 sequences, 13% to 15% of which are singletons. Germline V gene lookup returns CDR1 SGHAT and CDR2 FQNNGV. The V and J ends lost 5 bases and 0 bases, in that order; junction bases with no gene match: 10. The CDR3 runs 18 residues. The entry originates in a study of T cells in Graves' hyperthyroidism and ophthalmopathy. About the research overall: It was at initial diagnosis, before any treatment, that peripheral blood was collected. Points from the study as a whole: Through a model of 13 V-J features, ophthalmopathy was separated from stable hyperthyroidism.

This chain links TRBV11-2 with TRBJ2-4; 10 nucleotides match TRBD2. The receptor was derived from a woman between 55 and 75 years old with Graves' ophthalmopathy. Material: blood. The CDR3 DNA reads as TGTGCCAGCAGCGGCTTTGGGACTAGCGTCCTAGCCAAAAACATTCAGTACTTC. Its protein is CASSGFGTSVLAKNIQYF.